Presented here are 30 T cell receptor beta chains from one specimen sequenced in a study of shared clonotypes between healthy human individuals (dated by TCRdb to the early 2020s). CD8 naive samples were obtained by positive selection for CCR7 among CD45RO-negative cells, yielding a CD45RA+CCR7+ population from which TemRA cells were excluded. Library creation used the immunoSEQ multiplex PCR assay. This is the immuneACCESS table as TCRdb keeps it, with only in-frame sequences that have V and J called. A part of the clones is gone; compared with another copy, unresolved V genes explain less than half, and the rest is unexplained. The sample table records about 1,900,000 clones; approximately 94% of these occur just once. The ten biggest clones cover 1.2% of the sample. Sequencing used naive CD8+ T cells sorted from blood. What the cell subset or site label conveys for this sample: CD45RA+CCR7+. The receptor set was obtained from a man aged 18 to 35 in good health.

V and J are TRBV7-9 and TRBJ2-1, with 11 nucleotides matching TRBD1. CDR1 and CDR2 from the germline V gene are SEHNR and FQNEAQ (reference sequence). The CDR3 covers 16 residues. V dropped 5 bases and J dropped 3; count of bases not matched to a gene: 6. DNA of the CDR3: TGTGCCAGCAGCGCAGAGGACAGGGGGCTCTACAATGAGCAGTTCTTC. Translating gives CASSAEDRGLYNEQFF.

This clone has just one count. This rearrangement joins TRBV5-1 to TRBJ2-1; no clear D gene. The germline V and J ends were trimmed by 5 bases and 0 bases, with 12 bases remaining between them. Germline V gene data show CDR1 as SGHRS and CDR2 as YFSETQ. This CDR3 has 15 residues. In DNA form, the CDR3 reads TGCGCCAGCAGTACGCGGCCCAGCTCCTACAATGAGCAGTTCTTC. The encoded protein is CASSTRPSSYNEQFF.

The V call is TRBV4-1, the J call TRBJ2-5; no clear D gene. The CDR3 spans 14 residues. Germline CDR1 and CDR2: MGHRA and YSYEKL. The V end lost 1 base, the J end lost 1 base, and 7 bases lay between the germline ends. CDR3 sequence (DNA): TGCGCCAGCAGCCAAGGGGCTAGCCAAGAGACCCAGTACTTC. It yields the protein CASSQGASQETQYF.

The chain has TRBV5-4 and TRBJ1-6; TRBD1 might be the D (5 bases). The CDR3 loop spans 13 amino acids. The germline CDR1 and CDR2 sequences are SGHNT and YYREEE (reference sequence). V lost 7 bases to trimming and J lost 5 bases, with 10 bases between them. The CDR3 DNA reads TGTGCCAGCTCGGGACGGAATAATTCACCCCTCCACTTT. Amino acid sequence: CASSGRNNSPLHF.

The CDR3 loop is CASSLAHGQGLGYTF. In DNA form, the CDR3 reads TGTGCCAGCAGCTTAGCCCATGGTCAGGGGTTGGGCTACACCTTC. This sequence joins TRBV7-3 and TRBJ1-2; the D gene is possibly TRBD1 (6 bases). Germline V gene data show CDR1 as SGHTA and CDR2 as FQGTGA. The V and J ends lost 2 bases and 8 bases respectively, with 18 bases between them. The CDR3 has 15 residues. Full variable domain (remainder filled in from reference TRBV7-3 and TRBJ1-2): GAGVSQTPSNKVTEKGKYVELRCDPISGHTALYWYRQSLGQGPEFLIYFQGTGAADDSGLPNDRFFAVRPEGSVSTLKIQRTERGDSAVYLCASSLAHGQGLGYTFGSGTRLTVV.

DNA of the CDR3: TGTGCCAGCAGTCCCTCCCCAGGGGCCGCGCAGCCCCAGCATTTT. The encoded protein is CASSPSPGAAQPQHF. The rearrangement uses TRBV27 and TRBJ1-5, with D possibly matching TRBD1 (6 bases). The CDR3 totals 15 residues. Germline-derived CDR1 and CDR2 are MNHEY and SMNVEV (reference sequence). V gave up 5 bases and J gave up 7 bases, with 18 bases separating them.

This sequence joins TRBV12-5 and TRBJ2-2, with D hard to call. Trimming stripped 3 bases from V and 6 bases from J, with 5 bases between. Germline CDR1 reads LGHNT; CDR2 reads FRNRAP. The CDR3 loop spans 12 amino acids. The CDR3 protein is CASGFGPGELFF. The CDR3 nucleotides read TGTGCTAGTGGTTTTGGTCCCGGGGAGCTGTTTTTT.

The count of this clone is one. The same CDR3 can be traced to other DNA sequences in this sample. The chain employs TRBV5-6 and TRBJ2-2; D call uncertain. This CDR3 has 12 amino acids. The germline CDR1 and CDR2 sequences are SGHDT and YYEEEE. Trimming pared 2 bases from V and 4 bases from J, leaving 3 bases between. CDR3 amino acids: CASSFSTGELFF. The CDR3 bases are TGTGCCAGCAGCTTTAGCACCGGGGAGCTGTTTTTT.

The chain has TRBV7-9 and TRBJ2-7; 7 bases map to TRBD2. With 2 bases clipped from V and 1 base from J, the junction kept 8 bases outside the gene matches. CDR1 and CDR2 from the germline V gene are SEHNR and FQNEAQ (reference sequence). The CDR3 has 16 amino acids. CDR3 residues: CASSLRAGATSYEQYF. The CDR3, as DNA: TGTGCCAGCAGCTTAAGGGCGGGAGCGACATCCTACGAGCAGTACTTC.

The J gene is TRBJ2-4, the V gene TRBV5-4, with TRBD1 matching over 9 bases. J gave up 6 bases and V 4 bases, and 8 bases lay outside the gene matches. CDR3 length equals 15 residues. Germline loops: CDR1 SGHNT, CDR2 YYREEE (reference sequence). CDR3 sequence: CASSETGGGGNIQYF. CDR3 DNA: TGTGCCAGCAGCGAAACAGGGGGCGGGGGAAACATTCAGTACTTC.

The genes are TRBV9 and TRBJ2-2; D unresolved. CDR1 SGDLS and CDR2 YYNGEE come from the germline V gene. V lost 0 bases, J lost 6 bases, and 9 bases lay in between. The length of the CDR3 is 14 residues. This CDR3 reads CASSVAVGSGELFF. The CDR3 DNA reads TGTGCCAGCAGCGTAGCTGTAGGGTCCGGGGAGCTGTTTTTT. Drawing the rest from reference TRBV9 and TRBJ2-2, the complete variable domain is DSGVTQTPKHLITATGQRVTLRCSPRSGDLSVYWYQQSLDQGLQFLIQYYNGEERAKGNILERFSAQQFPDLHSELNLSSLELGDSALYFCASSVAVGSGELFFGEGSRLTVL.

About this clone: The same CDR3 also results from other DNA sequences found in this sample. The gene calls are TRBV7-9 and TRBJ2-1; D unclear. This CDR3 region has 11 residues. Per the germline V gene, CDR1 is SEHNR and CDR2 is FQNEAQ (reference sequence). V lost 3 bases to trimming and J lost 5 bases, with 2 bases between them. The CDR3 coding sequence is TGTGCCAGCAGCTTGCACAATGAGCAGTTCTTC. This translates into CASSLHNEQFF. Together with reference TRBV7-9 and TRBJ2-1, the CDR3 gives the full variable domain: DTGVSQNPRHKITKRGQNVTFRCDPISEHNRLYWYRQTLGQGPEFLTYFQNEAQLEKSRLLSDRFSAERPKGSFSTLEIQRTEQGDSAMYLCASSLHNEQFFGPGTRLTVL.

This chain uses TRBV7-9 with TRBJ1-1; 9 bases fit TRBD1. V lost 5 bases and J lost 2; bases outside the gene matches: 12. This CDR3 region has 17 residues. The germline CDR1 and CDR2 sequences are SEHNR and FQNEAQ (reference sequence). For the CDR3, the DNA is TGTGCCAGCAGCCCCCAGACACAGGGGGCTAGAAACACTGAAGCTTTCTTT. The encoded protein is CASSPQTQGARNTEAFF.

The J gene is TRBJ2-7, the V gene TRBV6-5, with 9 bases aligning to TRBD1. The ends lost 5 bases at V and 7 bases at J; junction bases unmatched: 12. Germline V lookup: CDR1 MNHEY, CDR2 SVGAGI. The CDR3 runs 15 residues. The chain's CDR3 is CASSNLRTGVLEQYF. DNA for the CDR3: TGTGCCAGCAGTAACCTCAGGACAGGGGTCCTTGAGCAGTACTTC.

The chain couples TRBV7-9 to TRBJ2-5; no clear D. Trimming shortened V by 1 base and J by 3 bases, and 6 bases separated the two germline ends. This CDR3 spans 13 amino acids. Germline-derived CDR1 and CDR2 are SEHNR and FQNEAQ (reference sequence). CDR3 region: CASSLGSEETQYF. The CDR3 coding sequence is TGTGCCAGCAGCTTAGGGTCGGAAGAGACCCAGTACTTC. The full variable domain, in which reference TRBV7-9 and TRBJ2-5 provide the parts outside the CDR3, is DTGVSQNPRHKITKRGQNVTFRCDPISEHNRLYWYRQTLGQGPEFLTYFQNEAQLEKSRLLSDRFSAERPKGSFSTLEIQRTEQGDSAMYLCASSLGSEETQYFGPGTRLLVL.

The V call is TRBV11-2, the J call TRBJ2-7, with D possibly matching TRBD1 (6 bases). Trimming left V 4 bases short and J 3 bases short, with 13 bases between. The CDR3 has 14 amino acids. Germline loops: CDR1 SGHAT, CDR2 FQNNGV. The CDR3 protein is CASSSFRGSYEQYF. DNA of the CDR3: TGTGCCAGCAGCTCCTTCAGGGGCAGCTACGAGCAGTACTTC. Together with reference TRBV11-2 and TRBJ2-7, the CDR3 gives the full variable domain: EAGVAQSPRYKIIEKRQSVAFWCNPISGHATLYWYQQILGQGPKLLIQFQNNGVVDDSQLPKDRFSAERLKGVDSTLKIQPAKLEDSAVYLCASSSFRGSYEQYFGPGTRLTVT.

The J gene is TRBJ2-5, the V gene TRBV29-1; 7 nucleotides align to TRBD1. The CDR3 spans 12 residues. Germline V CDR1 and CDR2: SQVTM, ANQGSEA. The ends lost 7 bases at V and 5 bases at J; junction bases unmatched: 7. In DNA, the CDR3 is TGCAGCGCACAGGGACAGATGGAGACCCAGTACTTC. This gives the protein CSAQGQMETQYF.

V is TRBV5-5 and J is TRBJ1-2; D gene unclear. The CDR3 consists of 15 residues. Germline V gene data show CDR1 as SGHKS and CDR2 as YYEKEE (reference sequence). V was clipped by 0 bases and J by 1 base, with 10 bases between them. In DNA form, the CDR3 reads TGTGCCAGCAGCTTGGGCCAGTCGGATAACTATGGCTACACCTTC. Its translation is CASSLGQSDNYGYTF.

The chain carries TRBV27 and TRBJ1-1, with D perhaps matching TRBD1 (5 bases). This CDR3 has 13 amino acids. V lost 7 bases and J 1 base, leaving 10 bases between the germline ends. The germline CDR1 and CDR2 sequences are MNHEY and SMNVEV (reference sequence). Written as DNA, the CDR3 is TGTGCCAGCAAAATGGGACCGAACACTGAAGCTTTCTTT. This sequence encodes CASKMGPNTEAFF.

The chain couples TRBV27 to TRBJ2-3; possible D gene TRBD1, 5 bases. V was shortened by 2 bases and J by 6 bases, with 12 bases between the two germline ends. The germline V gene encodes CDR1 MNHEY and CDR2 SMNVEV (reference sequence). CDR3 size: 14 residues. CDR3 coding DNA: TGTGCCAGCAGTTTAATTGGGGCAGCCGATACGCAGTATTTT. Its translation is CASSLIGAADTQYF.

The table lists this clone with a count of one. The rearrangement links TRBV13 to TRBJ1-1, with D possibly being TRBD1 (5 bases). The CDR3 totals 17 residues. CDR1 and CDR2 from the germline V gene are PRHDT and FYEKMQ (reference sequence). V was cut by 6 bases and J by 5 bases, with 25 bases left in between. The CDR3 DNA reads TGTGCCAGCAGAAGGGAGGAGACAGCCCCTAAGTGGACTGAAGCTTTCTTT. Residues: CASRREETAPKWTEAFF.

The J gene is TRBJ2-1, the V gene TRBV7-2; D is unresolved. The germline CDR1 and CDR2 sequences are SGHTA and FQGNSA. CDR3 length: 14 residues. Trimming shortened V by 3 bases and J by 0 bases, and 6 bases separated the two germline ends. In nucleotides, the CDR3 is TGTGCCAGCAGCTTGATTAGCTCCTACAATGAGCAGTTCTTC. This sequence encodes CASSLISSYNEQFF.

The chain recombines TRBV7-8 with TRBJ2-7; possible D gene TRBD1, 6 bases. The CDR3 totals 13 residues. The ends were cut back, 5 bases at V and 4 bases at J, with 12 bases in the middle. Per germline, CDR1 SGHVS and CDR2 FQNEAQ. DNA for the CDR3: TGTGCCAGCAGCCCTCCCCAGGGGTACGAGCAGTACTTC. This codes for CASSPPQGYEQYF.

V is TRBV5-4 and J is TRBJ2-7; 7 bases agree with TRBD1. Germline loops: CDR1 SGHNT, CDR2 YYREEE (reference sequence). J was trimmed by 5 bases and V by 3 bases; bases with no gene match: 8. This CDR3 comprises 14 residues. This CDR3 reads CASSSGTATHEQYF. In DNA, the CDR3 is TGTGCCAGCAGCTCAGGGACAGCGACCCACGAGCAGTACTTC.

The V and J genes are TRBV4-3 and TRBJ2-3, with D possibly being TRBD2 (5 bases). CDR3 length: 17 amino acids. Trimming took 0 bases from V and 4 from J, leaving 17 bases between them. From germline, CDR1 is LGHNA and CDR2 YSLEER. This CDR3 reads CASSQEPSRSGADTQYF. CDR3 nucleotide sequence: TGCGCCAGCAGCCAAGAGCCTAGCAGGAGTGGGGCAGATACGCAGTATTTT.

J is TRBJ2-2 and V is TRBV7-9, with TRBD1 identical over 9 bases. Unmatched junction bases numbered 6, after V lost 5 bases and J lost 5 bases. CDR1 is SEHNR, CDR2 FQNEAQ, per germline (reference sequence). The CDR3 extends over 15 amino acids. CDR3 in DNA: TGTGCCAGCAGCGACTGGGACAGGGTAACCGGGGAGCTGTTTTTT. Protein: CASSDWDRVTGELFF.

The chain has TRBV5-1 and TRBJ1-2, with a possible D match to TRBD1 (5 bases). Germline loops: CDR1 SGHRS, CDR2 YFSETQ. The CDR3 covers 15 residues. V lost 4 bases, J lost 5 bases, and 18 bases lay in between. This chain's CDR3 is CASSEEGAVLYGYTF. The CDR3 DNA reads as TGCGCCAGCAGCGAAGAAGGGGCAGTCCTGTATGGCTACACCTTC.

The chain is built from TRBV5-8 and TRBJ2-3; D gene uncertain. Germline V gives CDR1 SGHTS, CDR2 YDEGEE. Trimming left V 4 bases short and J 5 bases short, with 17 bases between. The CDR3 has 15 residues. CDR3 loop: CASSPLVQRGDTQYF. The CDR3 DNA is TGTGCCAGCAGCCCCCTCGTCCAGCGAGGAGATACGCAGTATTTT.

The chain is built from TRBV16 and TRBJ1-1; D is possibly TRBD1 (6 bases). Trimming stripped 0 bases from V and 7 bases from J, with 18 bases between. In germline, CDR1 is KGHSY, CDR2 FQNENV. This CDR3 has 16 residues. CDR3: CASSQSRAGGAVEAFF. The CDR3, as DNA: TGTGCCAGCAGCCAATCCAGGGCGGGGGGCGCCGTTGAAGCTTTCTTT. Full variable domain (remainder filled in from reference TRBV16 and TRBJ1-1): GEEVAQTPKHLVRGEGQKAKLYCAPIKGHSYVFWYQQVLKNEFKFLISFQNENVFDETGMPKERFSAKCLPNSPCSLEIQATKLEDSAVYFCASSQSRAGGAVEAFFGQGTRLTVV.

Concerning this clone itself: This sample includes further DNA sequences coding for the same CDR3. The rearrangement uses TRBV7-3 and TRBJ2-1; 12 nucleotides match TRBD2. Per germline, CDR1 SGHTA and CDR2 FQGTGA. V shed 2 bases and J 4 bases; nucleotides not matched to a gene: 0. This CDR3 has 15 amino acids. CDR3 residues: CASSLGLAGYNEQFF. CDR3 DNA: TGTGCCAGCAGCTTAGGACTAGCGGGGTACAATGAGCAGTTCTTC. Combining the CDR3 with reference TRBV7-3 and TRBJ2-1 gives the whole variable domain GAGVSQTPSNKVTEKGKYVELRCDPISGHTALYWYRQSLGQGPEFLIYFQGTGAADDSGLPNDRFFAVRPEGSVSTLKIQRTERGDSAVYLCASSLGLAGYNEQFFGPGTRLTVL.